This record covers a single T cell receptor beta chain. Its target is not known. This table comes from immunoSEQ multiplex PCR, and its TCRdb copy is limited to in-frame clones, with some not included. The repertoire holds about 700,000 clones, with around 92% as singletons. The germline V and J ends were trimmed by 1 base and 2 bases, with 3 bases remaining between them. Per the germline V gene, CDR1 is SGHAT and CDR2 is FQNNGV. The CDR3 runs 13 residues. This entry belongs to a study of shared clonotypes between healthy human individuals. Cells designated naive CD8 were CD45RO-negative and were positively selected for CCR7, with terminally differentiated effector memory CD45RA+ cells excluded. Findings of the study overall: Among several donors, about 4.6% of naive CD4 clonotypes were found in common. What limited the represented genetic and exposure-history diversity was the small number of donors.

The sequence was collected from a man between 25 and 39 years old in good health. The rearrangement links TRBV11-2 to TRBJ2-1, with unresolved D. The sample comprised naive CD8+ T cells sorted from blood. CDR3 sequence: CASSLVTYNEQFF. CDR3 DNA sequence: TGTGCCAGCAGCTTAGTCACCTACAATGAGCAGTTCTTC.